This TCR beta chain was captured in a study of tumor-infiltrating lymphocytes in localized non-small cell lung cancer. Profiled with immunoSEQ multiplex PCR; TCRdb holds only in-frame clones, not every one. The sample shows 4,600 or so clones, 90% to 97% of them seen only once. Between the trimmed V and J ends, which lost 6 bases and 4 bases, there was a span of 15 bases. The CDR3 runs 15 residues. From germline, CDR1 is MNHNY and CDR2 SVGAGI (reference sequence). The chain couples TRBV6-6 to TRBJ2-2; D is uncertain. This sequence was found in a human donor with non-small cell lung cancer. Sequencing was done on a sample of uninvolved lung tissue not adjacent to the tumor. The CDR3 DNA reads as TGTGCCAGCAGCTTCCAAGATCCGCCCACCGGGGAGCTGTTTTTT. Residues: CASSFQDPPTGELFF.